These 29 T cell receptor beta chains came from one sample sequenced in a study of CD8 T cells in ankylosing spondylitis. Study-wide results and limits: It appeared that ankylosing spondylitis blood was characterized by a TCR beta motif of several highly homologous variants.

In TCRdb, the 5' RACE reads were re-called with MiXCR into one record per CDR3 protein. Among 670,000 or so distinct CDR3 sequences listed, under 20% were seen once. These receptors lack a known antigen. Sequencing used blood, either unsorted or a sorted T cell fraction (not recorded which). The origin of the receptors is a male donor with ankylosing spondylitis.

In this sample, this clonotype turned up a few times. A single base separates this from a much larger clone, so it may be a read error. The genes are TRBV20-1 and TRBJ1-6; a possible D gene is TRBD1 (5 bases). This CDR3 is built from 17 residues. Germline assignment: CDR1 DFQATT and CDR2 SNEGSKA (reference sequence). CDR3 nucleotides: TGCTGTGCTAGAGATGGGGCGCGCGGGGCTTATAATTCACCCCTCCACTTT. This codes for CCARDGARGAYNSPLHF.

The chain couples TRBV27 to TRBJ2-2, with D unclear. The V and J ends lost 0 bases and 1 base respectively, with 6 bases between them. The length of the CDR3 is 15 residues. Germline CDR1 and CDR2: MNHEY and SMNVEV (reference sequence). This chain's CDR3 is CASSLSRMNTGELFF. In DNA form, the CDR3 reads TGTGCCAGCAGTTTATCTCGGATGAACACCGGGGAGCTGTTTTTT.

The genes are TRBV4-1 and TRBJ2-3; the D gene could be TRBD1 or TRBD2 (6 bases each). The CDR3 contains 15 residues. CDR1 is MGHRA, CDR2 YSYEKL, per germline. Trimming shortened V by 11 bases and J by 4 bases, and 22 bases separated the two germline ends. The CDR3 DNA reads as TGCGCCTCAGCAGGGCCGGGGGCTGTTGCAGATACGCAGTATTTT. Residues: CASAGPGAVADTQYF.

This clonotype was recorded a few times. The DNA of the CDR3 is TGTGCCAGCAGCTTAGGTTACAGCTCCTACGAGCAGTACTTC. Its protein product is CASSLGYSSYEQYF. V and J are TRBV7-2 and TRBJ2-7; D ambiguous. Trimming pared 1 base from V and 0 bases from J, leaving 7 bases between. CDR1 SGHTA and CDR2 FQGNSA come from the germline V gene. This CDR3 spans 14 amino acids.

A few counts support this clonotype. CDR3 coding DNA: TGTGCCAGCAGGGTCGGAGGGGGCACAGATACGCAGTATTTT. Translating it yields CASRVGGGTDTQYF. The chain employs TRBV7-6 and TRBJ2-3; D perhaps matches TRBD2 (6 bases). CDR1 and CDR2 from the germline V gene are SGHVS and FNYEAQ. This CDR3 spans 14 amino acids. V lost 6 bases and J 1 base, leaving 11 bases between the germline ends.

The chain combines TRBV20-1 with TRBJ2-1, with D perhaps matching TRBD1 or TRBD2 (6 bases each). Trimming took off 6 bases at V and 0 bases at J, with 18 bases between the two ends. This CDR3 region has 16 residues. Germline V CDR1 and CDR2: DFQATT, SNEGSKA (reference sequence). CDR3 coding DNA: TGCAGTGCCAGGGGCGCGGGGAGCCCCTCCTACAATGAGCAGTTCTTC. This codes for CSARGAGSPSYNEQFF.

There are a few counts of this clonotype. V and J are TRBV5-1 and TRBJ2-7, with D maybe TRBD1 (6 bases). V was clipped by 3 bases and J by 6 bases, with 10 bases between them. CDR1 is SGHRS and CDR2 is YFSETQ in the germline V gene. CDR3 size: 12 residues. CDR3 loop: CASSSRGGEQYF. CDR3 coding DNA: TGCGCCAGCAGCTCTCGAGGGGGCGAGCAGTACTTC.

The V call is TRBV24-1, the J call TRBJ2-1; possibly TRBD1 for D (6 bases). CDR1 and CDR2 (germline): KGHDR, SFDVKD. V gave up 3 bases and J gave up 6 bases, with 14 bases separating them. CDR3 size: 15 residues. CDR3 protein: CATSDHLDSLNEQFF. CDR3 nucleotides: TGTGCCACCAGTGATCACCTGGACAGTCTCAATGAGCAGTTCTTC.

The chain uses TRBV27 and TRBJ2-1; D may correspond to TRBD1 or TRBD2 (6 bases each). Deletions cut 2 bases from V and 7 bases from J, with 12 bases between. CDR1 and CDR2 from the germline V gene are MNHEY and SMNVEV (reference sequence). There are 14 residues in the CDR3. CDR3 residues: CASSLGGRMNEQFF. The CDR3 coding sequence is TGTGCCAGCAGTTTAGGGGGGCGTATGAATGAGCAGTTCTTC.

The chain joins TRBV7-8 to TRBJ2-5, with TRBD2 matching 12 bases. Germline lookup yields CDR1 SGHVS and CDR2 FQNEAQ. V lost 2 bases, J lost 2 bases, and 3 bases stayed unmatched. The CDR3 length is 16 residues. The DNA of the CDR3 is TGTGCCAGCAGCTTAAGGGGGACTAGCGGGCAAGAGACCCAGTACTTC. Residues: CASSLRGTSGQETQYF.

This clonotype appeared a few times. V usage is TRBV12-3 or TRBV12-4 and J usage is TRBJ1-6; perhaps TRBD1 as D (5 bases). The CDR3 has 18 residues. The V and J ends lost 3 bases and 9 bases respectively, with 24 bases between them. Written as DNA, the CDR3 is TGTGCCAGCAGTTTCAGCCTGATGTCCGTGGGGGTGAGTTCACCCCTCCACTTT. It codes for CASSFSLMSVGVSSPLHF.

This clonotype showed up just a few times. The V call is TRBV4-1, the J call TRBJ2-7, with D maybe TRBD2 (6 bases). The CDR3 length is 15 residues. Per germline, CDR1 MGHRA and CDR2 YSYEKL. V lost 0 bases and J 5 bases, leaving 14 bases between the germline ends. CDR3 bases: TGCGCCAGCAGCCAAGATCCCGGGGGATTCGACGAGCAGTACTTC. Translated: CASSQDPGGFDEQYF.

The gene calls are TRBV27 and TRBJ1-6; D possibly corresponds to TRBD1 (6 bases). Trimming shortened V by 4 bases and J by 7 bases, and 14 bases separated the two germline ends. Germline loops: CDR1 MNHEY, CDR2 SMNVEV (reference sequence). The CDR3 is 15 residues long. The CDR3 DNA sequence: TGTGCCAGCAGTTGGGGGGGGGCGAGGAATTCACCCCTCCACTTT. Translation gives CASSWGGARNSPLHF.

The chain combines TRBV29-1 with TRBJ2-2; possibly TRBD2 for D (5 bases). V was trimmed by 0 bases and J by 0 bases, leaving 17 bases between them. This CDR3 is built from 18 residues. Germline V lookup: CDR1 SQVTM, CDR2 ANQGSEA. CDR3 bases: TGCAGCGTTGAAGAGCCGAGGGCAGCCTCTCCGAACACCGGGGAGCTGTTTTTT. This encodes CSVEEPRAASPNTGELFF.

The sample holds a few counts of this clonotype. This rearrangement joins TRBV10-3 to TRBJ1-1; D ambiguous. Germline V gene sequence: CDR1 ENHRY, CDR2 SYGVKD. The CDR3 runs 13 residues. Trimming removed 2 bases at V and 10 bases at J, with 14 bases between. CDR3 nucleotides: TGTGCCATCAGTGAGGTTACTCTCGCGGGAGCTTTCTTT. As protein: CAISEVTLAGAFF.

This clonotype was counted only a few times. The chain employs TRBV15 and TRBJ1-4; no clear D. Germline assignment: CDR1 LNHNV and CDR2 YYDKDF (reference sequence). The V gene lost 1 base and the J gene lost 0 bases, with 9 bases spanning the gap. CDR3 size: 16 residues. CDR3 coding DNA: TGTGCCACCAGCAGAGCGGTCGGAGCAACTAATGAAAAACTGTTTTTT. This sequence encodes CATSRAVGATNEKLFF.

This clonotype was seen repeatedly, ten times or more. This rearrangement joins TRBV5-1 to TRBJ2-1; D not certain. From germline, CDR1 is SGHRS and CDR2 YFSETQ. Trimming shortened V by 4 bases and J by 7 bases, and 9 bases separated the two germline ends. The CDR3 length is 12 residues. As DNA, the CDR3 is TGCGCCAGCAGCCCCGGGTGGAATGAGCAGTTCTTC. Translating it yields CASSPGWNEQFF.

The rearrangement links TRBV20-1 to TRBJ1-3; no clear D gene. Germline V lookup: CDR1 DFQATT, CDR2 SNEGSKA (reference sequence). Trimming pared 5 bases from V and 1 base from J, leaving 9 bases between. The CDR3 runs to 13 residues. CDR3 loop: CSAWKQSGNTIYF. The CDR3 DNA follows: TGCAGTGCTTGGAAACAGTCTGGAAACACCATATATTTT.

The rearrangement joins TRBV20-1 to TRBJ1-5, with TRBD1 matching over 7 bases. This CDR3 contains 16 residues. The germline V gene has CDR1 DFQATT and CDR2 SNEGSKA (reference sequence). J lost 0 bases, V lost 1 base, and 6 bases had no gene match. CDR3 region: CSARARGAVSNQPQHF. The DNA for the CDR3 is TGCAGTGCTAGAGCCAGGGGGGCAGTTAGCAATCAGCCCCAGCATTTT.

At least ten counts were recorded for this clonotype. This chain joins TRBV12-3 or TRBV12-4 and TRBJ2-2; TRBD2 matches 12 bases. V lost 5 bases, J lost 6 bases, and 4 bases stayed unmatched. This CDR3 has 15 residues. CDR3 region: CASSPSGGAAGELFF. CDR3 nucleotide sequence: TGTGCCAGCAGTCCTAGCGGGGGGGCAGCCGGGGAGCTGTTTTTT.

This chain joins TRBV20-1 and TRBJ1-2; a possible D gene is TRBD1 (6 bases). Trimming shortened V by 0 bases and J by 4 bases, and 21 bases separated the two germline ends. This CDR3 has 17 amino acids. Germline V CDR1 and CDR2: DFQATT, SNEGSKA (reference sequence). The CDR3 coding sequence is TGCAGTGCTAGAGATCAAGGCCCGGGGGCGGTGAGCTATGGCTACACCTTC. This gives the protein CSARDQGPGAVSYGYTF.

The chain carries TRBV29-1 and TRBJ2-2, with a possible D match to TRBD1 (5 bases). Between the trimmed V and J ends, which lost 6 bases and 6 bases, there was a span of 14 bases. Germline CDR1 and CDR2: SQVTM and ANQGSEA. This CDR3 is 13 amino acids long. The CDR3 DNA sequence: TGCAGCGTCTCCAAGGGGTTTCCCGGGGAGCTGTTTTTT. Protein sequence: CSVSKGFPGELFF.

This clonotype appeared a few times. The chain has TRBV18 and TRBJ2-1; no definite D call. V was pared by 2 bases and J by 4 bases, with 9 bases between. Germline-derived CDR1 and CDR2 are KGHSH and LQKENI. The CDR3 extends over 14 amino acids. The CDR3 DNA sequence: TGTGCCAGCTCACCAGTGGACCAATACAATGAGCAGTTCTTC. Protein product: CASSPVDQYNEQFF. The entire variable domain, with the rest obtained from reference TRBV18 and TRBJ2-1, is as follows: NAGVMQNPRHLVRRRGQEARLRCSPMKGHSHVYWYRQLPEEGLKFMVYLQKENIIDESGMPKERFSAEFPKEGPSILRIQQVVRGDSAAYFCASSPVDQYNEQFFGPGTRLTVL.

The V call is TRBV20-1, the J call TRBJ1-1, with 8 bases lining up with TRBD1. The CDR3 is 12 amino acids. V was clipped by 5 bases and J by 4 bases; unmatched bases: 3. CDR1 and CDR2 (germline): DFQATT, SNEGSKA (reference sequence). The CDR3 nucleotides read TGCAGTGCTTTCACAGGGGGCACTGAAGCTTTCTTT. Residues: CSAFTGGTEAFF.

V gene TRBV20-1 combines with J gene TRBJ2-1, with 7 bases matching TRBD2. From germline, CDR1 is DFQATT and CDR2 SNEGSKA (reference sequence). This CDR3 region has 12 residues. V was clipped by 1 base and J by 8 bases; unmatched bases: 2. Written as DNA, the CDR3 is TGCAGTGCTAGAGGGGAGGGGTATGAGCAGTTCTTC. This gives the protein CSARGEGYEQFF.

The chain joins TRBV7-8 to TRBJ2-2; TRBD2 matches at 9 bases. Germline CDR1 reads SGHVS; CDR2 reads FQNEAQ. The CDR3 has 15 amino acids. V lost 7 bases, J lost 2 bases, and 5 bases stayed unmatched. Written as DNA, the CDR3 is TGTGCCAGCAACCCTAGCGGGACCAACACCGGGGAGCTGTTTTTT. Encoded protein: CASNPSGTNTGELFF.

The chain has TRBV28 and TRBJ1-5, with D tentatively TRBD1 (5 bases). The CDR3 has 14 residues. The V gene lost 7 bases and the J gene lost 7 bases, with 17 bases spanning the gap. Per germline, CDR1 MDHEN and CDR2 SYDVKM. CDR3 in DNA: TGTGCCAGCACGGAAGGGGATTGGGGCCAGCCCCAGCATTTT. Translation gives CASTEGDWGQPQHF. Full variable domain (remainder filled in from reference TRBV28 and TRBJ1-5): DVKVTQSSRYLVKRTGEKVFLECVQDMDHENMFWYRQDPGLGLRLIYFSYDVKMKEKGDIPEGYSVSREKKERFSLILESASTNQTSMYLCASTEGDWGQPQHFGDGTRLSIL.

This chain uses TRBV29-1 with TRBJ1-1, with D tentatively TRBD1 (6 bases). The CDR3 is 13 residues long. The V gene lost 6 bases and the J gene lost 4 bases, with 15 bases spanning the gap. The V gene's germline CDR1 is SQVTM and CDR2 ANQGSEA. DNA of the CDR3: TGCAGCGTCACAGGGACGTTGCGCACTGAAGCTTTCTTT. This gives the protein CSVTGTLRTEAFF. Full variable domain (missing parts from reference TRBV29-1 and TRBJ1-1): SAVISQKPSRDICQRGTSLTIQCQVDSQVTMMFWYRQQPGQSLTLIATANQGSEATYESGFVIDKFPISRPNLTFSTLTVSNMSPEDSSIYLCSVTGTLRTEAFFGQGTRLTVV.

This clonotype has a handful of counts. V is TRBV5-1 and J is TRBJ1-3; D remains unclear. The V gene's germline CDR1 is SGHRS and CDR2 YFSETQ. The V gene lost 4 bases and the J gene lost 7 bases, with 21 bases spanning the gap. The CDR3 runs 16 residues. CDR3 sequence (DNA): TGCGCCAGCAGCGAACGGCAGAGGTCGACGGCTAACACCATATATTTT. Translated, it gives CASSERQRSTANTIYF.